Following are 29 T cell receptor beta chains from one sample sequenced in a study of cytomegalovirus exposure and HLA in healthy donors. With 60 Vbeta and 13 Jbeta primers, the PCR was carried out. Using immunoSEQ multiplex PCR, the repertoire was profiled, and TCRdb retains in-frame clones only, with some absent. Its table lists 200,000 to 250,000 clones. Sequenced material: PBMCs. These TCRs come from a girl aged 2 to 9 in good health and CMV-seropositive.

CDR3 amino acids: CASSFLERSSYEQYF. The CDR3 DNA sequence: TGTGCCAGCAGTTTCCTCGAGCGATCAAGCTACGAGCAGTACTTC. The chain employs TRBV27 and TRBJ2-7; the D is unclear. The CDR3 loop spans 15 amino acids. Germline V gives CDR1 MNHEY, CDR2 SMNVEV (reference sequence). V was cut by 3 bases and J by 3 bases, with 15 bases left in between.

This chain links TRBV19 with TRBJ2-7; D might be TRBD1 (5 bases). The CDR3 length is 13 residues. Germline V CDR1 and CDR2: LNHDA, SQIVND (reference sequence). Trimming took 5 bases from V and 6 from J, leaving 14 bases between them. The CDR3 bases are TGTGCCAGTAGTCCCAGGGCTGTGGGCGAGCAGTACTTC. Amino acid sequence: CASSPRAVGEQYF.

The chain carries TRBV11-2 and TRBJ1-5, with D perhaps matching TRBD1 (5 bases). Trimming removed 0 bases at V and 2 bases at J, with 8 bases between. The CDR3 runs 15 residues. Germline CDR1 is SGHAT and CDR2 is FQNNGV. The CDR3 loop reads CASSLDIGGNQPQHF. CDR3 in DNA: TGTGCCAGCAGCTTAGACATAGGGGGCAATCAGCCCCAGCATTTT. The entire variable domain, with the rest obtained from reference TRBV11-2 and TRBJ1-5, is as follows: EAGVAQSPRYKIIEKRQSVAFWCNPISGHATLYWYQQILGQGPKLLIQFQNNGVVDDSQLPKDRFSAERLKGVDSTLKIQPAKLEDSAVYLCASSLDIGGNQPQHFGDGTRLSIL.

The CDR3 region is CASSQRGGGTNEKLFF. The CDR3 nucleotides are TGCGCCAGCAGCCAGAGGGGCGGGGGCACTAATGAAAAACTGTTTTTT. The chain links TRBV4-1 to TRBJ1-4; D possibly corresponds to TRBD1 (6 bases). Germline lookup yields CDR1 MGHRA and CDR2 YSYEKL. The CDR3 length is 16 residues. Deletions cut 3 bases from V and 2 bases from J, with 13 bases between.

The chain uses TRBV19 and TRBJ1-2; weak D call: TRBD1 (6 bases). The CDR3 sequence is 13 residues long. Trimming cost V 9 bases and J 0 bases, with 11 bases left between them. Per the germline V gene, CDR1 is LNHDA and CDR2 is SQIVND (reference sequence). The CDR3 loop is CASGQSPNYGYTF. Written as DNA, the CDR3 is TGTGCCAGCGGACAGTCTCCTAACTATGGCTACACCTTC.

The rearrangement links TRBV5-8 to TRBJ2-3; perhaps TRBD2 as D (6 bases). Germline-derived CDR1 and CDR2 are SGHTS and YDEGEE. Trimming left V 4 bases short and J 4 bases short, with 10 bases between. The CDR3 has 13 amino acids. The CDR3 sequence: CASSAGIADTQYF. The CDR3, as DNA: TGTGCCAGCAGCGCGGGAATTGCAGATACGCAGTATTTT. Full variable domain (outside the CDR3, taken from reference TRBV5-8 and TRBJ2-3): EAGVTQSPTHLIKTRGQQATLRCSPISGHTSVYWYQQALGLGLQFLLWYDEGEERNRGNFPPRFSGRQFPNYSSELNVNALELEDSALYLCASSAGIADTQYFGPGTRLTVL.

The chain links TRBV19 to TRBJ2-2, with a weak D call TRBD1 (7 bases). This CDR3 is 16 amino acids long. V dropped 4 bases and J dropped 0 bases, with 12 bases sitting between them. CDR1 is LNHDA and CDR2 is SQIVND in the germline V gene (reference sequence). DNA of the CDR3: TGTGCCAGTAGTAAACCCAGGGGGGCGAACACCGGGGAGCTGTTTTTT. Translated, it gives CASSKPRGANTGELFF. Filled out from reference TRBV19 and TRBJ2-2, the complete variable domain reads DGGITQSPKYLFRKEGQNVTLSCEQNLNHDAMYWYRQDPGQGLRLIYYSQIVNDFQKGDIAEGYSVSREKKESFPLTVTSAQKNPTAFYLCASSKPRGANTGELFFGEGSRLTVL.

The chain has TRBV2 and TRBJ1-2, with 11 bases matching TRBD1. The CDR3 has 14 residues. Germline-derived CDR1 and CDR2 are SNHLY and FYNNEI. V dropped 8 bases and J dropped 2; count of bases not matched to a gene: 4. CDR3 protein: CASYGDRGNYGYTF. The CDR3 DNA reads TGTGCCAGCTATGGGGACAGGGGGAACTATGGCTACACCTTC.

V gene TRBV6-1 combines with J gene TRBJ2-7; weak D call: TRBD1 (5 bases). This CDR3 region has 16 residues. Between the trimmed V and J ends, which lost 1 base and 0 bases, there was a span of 13 bases. Germline lookup yields CDR1 MNHNS and CDR2 SASEGT. CDR3 loop: CASSEGVGLRSYEQYF. DNA for the CDR3: TGTGCCAGCAGTGAAGGGGTGGGGCTCCGCTCCTACGAGCAGTACTTC.

This chain uses TRBV15 with TRBJ2-1, with D unresolved. Germline V lookup: CDR1 LNHNV, CDR2 YYDKDF (reference sequence). The CDR3 is made up of 13 amino acids. The V gene lost 9 bases and the J gene lost 2 bases, with 11 bases spanning the gap. The CDR3, as DNA: TGTGCCACGCAAGCGAGAGCCTACAATGAGCAGTTCTTC. This sequence encodes CATQARAYNEQFF.

The V and J genes are TRBV28 and TRBJ1-2; D gene uncertain. The CDR3 runs to 12 residues. V was clipped by 6 bases and J by 4 bases, with 9 bases between them. Germline-derived CDR1 and CDR2 are MDHEN and SYDVKM. CDR3 nucleotides: TGTGCCAGCAGCGACACGGTCTATGGCTACACCTTC. Its protein product is CASSDTVYGYTF.

The chain employs TRBV19 and TRBJ2-5, with TRBD1 identical over 8 bases. The CDR3 runs 13 residues. Germline CDR1 is LNHDA and CDR2 is SQIVND (reference sequence). V trimming: 5 bases; J trimming: 5 bases; junction bases outside the gene matches: 4. CDR3 region: CASSDRDRETQYF. DNA of the CDR3: TGTGCCAGTAGTGACCGGGACAGGGAGACCCAGTACTTC.

The chain combines TRBV7-3 with TRBJ2-1; tentatively, D is TRBD2 (6 bases). V shed 4 bases and J shed 6 bases, with 13 bases lying between them. This CDR3 spans 14 amino acids. Germline-derived CDR1 and CDR2 are SGHTA and FQGTGA. The CDR3, as DNA: TGTGCCAGCAGCTCCCGACTAGGTGGCAATGAGCAGTTCTTC. Translated, it gives CASSSRLGGNEQFF.

The chain links TRBV2 to TRBJ1-4, with D unresolved. This CDR3 contains 14 residues. Trimming took off 6 bases at V and 5 bases at J, with 13 bases between the two ends. From germline, CDR1 is SNHLY and CDR2 FYNNEI. CDR3 DNA: TGTGCCAGCAGGGACGGGGAGGGAAATGAAAAACTGTTTTTT. Translation: CASRDGEGNEKLFF.

The genes are TRBV5-1 and TRBJ2-7; D unresolved. CDR3 length equals 13 residues. V was cut by 2 bases and J by 0 bases, with 6 bases left in between. CDR1 and CDR2 from the germline V gene are SGHRS and YFSETQ. CDR3 DNA sequence: TGCGCCAGCAGCTTATACAACTCCTACGAGCAGTACTTC. Protein product: CASSLYNSYEQYF.

The V and J genes are TRBV20-1 and TRBJ1-4; no reliable D call. The CDR3 has 11 residues. V lost 6 bases and J 10 bases, leaving 12 bases between the germline ends. Germline-derived CDR1 and CDR2 are DFQATT and SNEGSKA (reference sequence). The CDR3 here is CSATREGKLFF. CDR3 coding DNA: TGCAGTGCCACGCGGGAGGGAAAACTGTTTTTT.

V and J are TRBV5-4 and TRBJ2-7; 7 bases agree with TRBD1. Losses at the gene ends were 2 bases for V and 2 bases for J; bases not matched to a gene: 1. The CDR3 totals 13 residues. Germline CDR1 reads SGHNT; CDR2 reads YYREEE (reference sequence). The DNA of the CDR3 is TGTGCCAGCAGCTTTGGGACAGCCTACGAGCAGTACTTC. Its protein product is CASSFGTAYEQYF.

V gene TRBV4-1 combines with J gene TRBJ2-7, with 8 bases aligning to TRBD2. Germline CDR1 is MGHRA and CDR2 is YSYEKL. V shed 4 bases and J 2 bases; nucleotides not matched to a gene: 7. The CDR3 has 15 residues. The CDR3 here is CASSRAHSGAYEQYF. CDR3 DNA sequence: TGCGCCAGCAGCCGTGCGCATAGCGGGGCCTACGAGCAGTACTTC.

The chain couples TRBV5-8 to TRBJ1-2; TRBD1 agrees at 9 bases. CDR1 is SGHTS and CDR2 is YDEGEE in the germline V gene. V lost 2 bases and J lost 3; bases outside the gene matches: 8. The CDR3 consists of 16 residues. CDR3 sequence reads: CASSLRGTGRHYGYTF. Written as DNA, the CDR3 is TGTGCCAGCAGCTTAAGAGGGACAGGGCGACACTATGGCTACACCTTC.

This chain joins TRBV28 and TRBJ2-1, with TRBD2 matching over 12 bases. The CDR3 sequence is 18 residues long. J was trimmed by 4 bases and V by 6 bases; bases with no gene match: 13. Germline V lookup: CDR1 MDHEN, CDR2 SYDVKM. The CDR3 region is CASSRDGLAGKGYNEQFF. CDR3 sequence (DNA): TGTGCCAGCAGCCGTGATGGACTAGCGGGAAAGGGTTACAATGAGCAGTTCTTC.

The genes are TRBV21-1 and TRBJ1-5; the table calls TRBD1, which could not be checked here. TRBV21-1 is a pseudogene. The CDR3 has 14 amino acids. The DNA of the CDR3 is TGTGCCAGCAGCCAAGACAGGATCAATCAGCCCCAGCATTTT. It yields the protein CASSQDRINQPQHF.

The CDR3 sequence: CAISDLDTQYF. CDR3 nucleotide sequence: TGTGCCATCAGTGATCTAGATACGCAGTATTTT. This chain uses TRBV10-3 with TRBJ2-3, with D hard to call. In germline, CDR1 is ENHRY, CDR2 SYGVKD. V was shortened by 3 bases and J by 5 bases, with 3 bases between the two germline ends. The CDR3 loop spans 11 amino acids.

This chain connects TRBV5-4 to TRBJ1-5; tentative D call: TRBD1 (6 bases). The germline CDR1 and CDR2 sequences are SGHNT and YYREEE (reference sequence). The CDR3 is made up of 15 amino acids. Trimming took off 0 bases at V and 0 bases at J, with 7 bases between the two ends. Here the CDR3 reads CASSLDRVSNQPQHF. For the CDR3, the DNA is TGTGCCAGCAGCTTGGACAGGGTTAGCAATCAGCCCCAGCATTTT.

The CDR3 nucleotides read TGTGCCAGTAGTATGGGACTAGTAACAGATACGCAGTATTTT. Protein product: CASSMGLVTDTQYF. The chain links TRBV19 to TRBJ2-3; 8 bases map to TRBD2. V was pared by 3 bases and J by 3 bases, with 2 bases of the junction left unmatched. The V gene's germline CDR1 is LNHDA and CDR2 SQIVND (reference sequence). The CDR3 has 14 residues. The full variable domain, in which reference TRBV19 and TRBJ2-3 provide the parts outside the CDR3, is DGGITQSPKYLFRKEGQNVTLSCEQNLNHDAMYWYRQDPGQGLRLIYYSQIVNDFQKGDIAEGYSVSREKKESFPLTVTSAQKNPTAFYLCASSMGLVTDTQYFGPGTRLTVL.

The chain carries TRBV28 and TRBJ2-5; the match to TRBD1 covers 9 bases. This CDR3 region has 14 residues. Germline lookup yields CDR1 MDHEN and CDR2 SYDVKM. V shed 3 bases, J shed 3 bases, and the junction held 2 bases outside the gene matches. This chain's CDR3 is CASSLGTGKETQYF. CDR3 DNA: TGTGCCAGCAGTTTGGGGACAGGGAAAGAGACCCAGTACTTC.

The chain links TRBV2 to TRBJ1-1; 8 positions match TRBD1. Germline V CDR1 and CDR2: SNHLY, FYNNEI. The CDR3 runs to 15 residues. V shed 6 bases and J 6 bases; nucleotides not matched to a gene: 12. The CDR3: CASRTRQGARAEAFF. DNA for the CDR3: TGTGCCAGCAGAACCCGTCAGGGGGCCAGGGCTGAAGCTTTCTTT.

The J gene is TRBJ2-2, the V gene TRBV6-1; no reliable D call. Germline V lookup: CDR1 MNHNS, CDR2 SASEGT. Trimming left V 4 bases short and J 5 bases short, with 8 bases between. CDR3 size: 13 residues. The CDR3 region is CASSVRWTGELFF. As DNA, the CDR3 is TGTGCCAGCAGTGTTCGGTGGACCGGGGAGCTGTTTTTT.

The gene calls are TRBV11-2 and TRBJ2-5, with D possibly being TRBD2 (5 bases). The CDR3 covers 15 residues. Trimming left V 5 bases short and J 0 bases short, with 13 bases between. Per the germline V gene, CDR1 is SGHAT and CDR2 is FQNNGV. The CDR3 DNA reads TGTGCCAGCAGCCACGAGCGGTCTCACCAAGAGACCCAGTACTTC. Its translation is CASSHERSHQETQYF.

The gene calls are TRBV5-1 and TRBJ2-3; TRBD1 aligns across 11 bases. The length of the CDR3 is 14 residues. Germline V lookup: CDR1 SGHRS, CDR2 YFSETQ. V was clipped by 4 bases and J by 5 bases; unmatched bases: 3. The CDR3 bases are TGCGCCAGCAGCCGGGACAGGGGGAAAGATACGCAGTATTTT. Translated: CASSRDRGKDTQYF.